Presented here are 19 T cell receptor beta chains from one specimen sequenced in a study of cytomegalovirus exposure and HLA in healthy donors. The PCR made use of 60 Vbeta and 13 Jbeta primers. Here immunoSEQ multiplex PCR was the method, and the copy in TCRdb shows in-frame clones only, minus some. Among about 140,000 clones listed, about four fifths were seen once. Sample: PBMCs. The receptor set was obtained from a man aged 18 to 29 in good health and CMV-seropositive.

This chain joins TRBV5-6 and TRBJ2-1; a weak D match, TRBD2 (6 bases). V lost 0 bases and J lost 8, with 9 bases in between. Per the germline V gene, CDR1 is SGHDT and CDR2 is YYEEEE. CDR3 length: 13 residues. Written as DNA, the CDR3 is TGTGCCAGCAGCTTGGGGGGACTCGATGAGCAGTTCTTC. Its protein product is CASSLGGLDEQFF.

Here the CDR3 DNA reads TGCGCCAGCTTCTCCCCGGACAGTCCAAACACTGAAGCTTTCTTT. It is translated as CASFSPDSPNTEAFF. The chain has TRBV10-2 and TRBJ1-1, with a tentative D call TRBD1 (6 bases). The CDR3 consists of 15 residues. The germline V gene encodes CDR1 WSHSY and CDR2 SAAADI. Trimming pared 8 bases from V and 2 bases from J, leaving 18 bases between.

The count of this clone is one. V is TRBV28 and J is TRBJ2-5; TRBD1 matches at 9 bases. This CDR3 contains 17 residues. Germline CDR1 and CDR2: MDHEN and SYDVKM. V lost 6 bases, J lost 1 base, and 12 bases stayed unmatched. DNA of the CDR3: TGTGCCAGCAGCCAATACCCGGGACAGGGCCTCCAAGAGACCCAGTACTTC. As protein: CASSQYPGQGLQETQYF.

The CDR3 DNA reads TGTGCCAGCCGAGATAGCGGTATCTCCTACAATGAGCAGTTCTTC. Encoded protein: CASRDSGISYNEQFF. The V and J genes are TRBV2 and TRBJ2-1; D may be TRBD2 (6 bases). The CDR3 sequence is 15 residues long. Trimming removed 8 bases from V and 0 bases from J, with 14 bases in between. From germline, CDR1 is SNHLY and CDR2 FYNNEI.

The chain uses TRBV5-4 and TRBJ1-1; D is perhaps TRBD1 (6 bases). The CDR3 contains 12 residues. Germline CDR1 is SGHNT and CDR2 is YYREEE (reference sequence). With 7 bases removed from V and 7 bases from J, the gap between germline ends came to 14 bases. CDR3 DNA: TGTGCCAGCTCCCGACAGGTTGATGAAGCTTTCTTT. Translation gives CASSRQVDEAFF.

The rearrangement uses TRBV28 and TRBJ1-5, with D perhaps matching TRBD1 (5 bases). The ends were cut back, 2 bases at V and 1 base at J, with 15 bases in the middle. The CDR3 contains 17 residues. The germline V gene has CDR1 MDHEN and CDR2 SYDVKM. DNA for the CDR3: TGTGCCAGCAGTTTAGTTGGGGGGTCGGCGAGCAATCAGCCCCAGCATTTT. It codes for CASSLVGGSASNQPQHF.

V is TRBV7-6 and J is TRBJ2-2, with D possibly matching TRBD1 (6 bases). V lost 5 bases and J 2 bases, leaving 15 bases between the germline ends. This CDR3 is 16 amino acids long. Germline values: CDR1 SGHVS, CDR2 FNYEAQ. The CDR3 region has the DNA TGTGCCAGCAGCCCGCGATCGGACAGTAACACCGGGGAGCTGTTTTTT. Its protein product is CASSPRSDSNTGELFF.

V and J are TRBV28 and TRBJ1-5, with D possibly being TRBD1 (5 bases). V was cut by 5 bases and J by 3 bases, with 11 bases left in between. Germline assignment: CDR1 MDHEN and CDR2 SYDVKM. The CDR3 extends over 14 amino acids. The CDR3 DNA sequence: TGTGCCAGCAGTCTTGACAGCGTCAATCAGCCCCAGCATTTT. It is translated as CASSLDSVNQPQHF.

V gene TRBV29-1 combines with J gene TRBJ1-1; TRBD1 agrees at 8 bases. The ends lost 5 bases at V and 11 bases at J; junction bases unmatched: 10. This CDR3 contains 12 residues. CDR1 and CDR2 from the germline V gene are SQVTM and ANQGSEA. CDR3 sequence (DNA): TGCAGCGTTCGGGACAGGCTTCGGCGGGCTTTCTTT. Protein sequence: CSVRDRLRRAFF.

CDR3 nucleotides: TGTGCCAGCAGTTTACCCTTGACACTTCGTGAAGCTTTCTTT. It translates to CASSLPLTLREAFF. The rearrangement uses TRBV28 and TRBJ1-1; no clear D gene. The V end was cut by 2 bases, the J end by 7 bases, with 14 bases between. The CDR3 has 14 residues. CDR1 is MDHEN and CDR2 is SYDVKM in the germline V gene.

The rearrangement joins TRBV23-1 to TRBJ2-7, with a tentative D call TRBD2 (5 bases). TRBV23-1 is reported as an ORF; its role is uncertain. Trimming left V 1 base short and J 2 bases short, with 12 bases between. CDR3 size: 15 residues. DNA of the CDR3: TGCGCCAGCAGTCAATGTCGGGATTTTCCCTACGAGCAGTACTTC. Amino acid sequence: CASSQCRDFPYEQYF.

This clone came up a few times. Written as DNA, the CDR3 is TGTGCCAGCTCACCAGAAGTTGGACACTCTGGAAACACCATATATTTT. Translated: CASSPEVGHSGNTIYF. This rearrangement joins TRBV18 to TRBJ1-3; perhaps TRBD1 as D (5 bases). Germline CDR1 KGHSH, CDR2 LQKENI. Trimming took 2 bases from V and 0 from J, leaving 11 bases between them. This CDR3 is 16 amino acids long.

As for this clone: One end of the junction is discordant with germline, which a read error may explain. The chain combines TRBV28 with TRBJ1-1; D may be TRBD1 (5 bases). In germline, CDR1 is MDHEN, CDR2 SYDVKM. The length of the CDR3 is 13 residues. This CDR3 reads CASRQVLNTETFF. The CDR3 DNA sequence: TGTGCCAGCAGACAGGTACTCAACACTGAAACTTTCTTT.

The chain joins TRBV4-1 to TRBJ2-3; 14 nucleotides agree with TRBD2. Germline V gives CDR1 MGHRA, CDR2 YSYEKL. There are 17 residues in the CDR3. V was pared by 3 bases and J by 3 bases, with 5 bases of the junction left unmatched. CDR3 in amino acids: CASSQGLAGVVTDTQYF. The DNA for the CDR3 is TGCGCCAGCAGCCAGGGACTAGCGGGAGTAGTGACAGATACGCAGTATTTT.

The chain combines TRBV4-1 with TRBJ2-7, with D hard to call. There are 15 residues in the CDR3. CDR1 MGHRA and CDR2 YSYEKL come from the germline V gene. V gave up 0 bases and J gave up 4 bases, with 13 bases separating them. The CDR3 nucleotides read TGCGCCAGCAGCCAAGAGGGCAGGATTTATTACGAGCAGTACTTC. Its protein product is CASSQEGRIYYEQYF.

The CDR3 loop is CASSIDRGYEQYF. CDR3 DNA sequence: TGTGCCAGTAGTATAGACAGGGGATACGAGCAGTACTTC. The chain recombines TRBV19 with TRBJ2-7; D is perhaps TRBD1 (6 bases). The CDR3 runs 13 residues. Germline-derived CDR1 and CDR2 are LNHDA and SQIVND (reference sequence). Deletions cut 0 bases from V and 4 bases from J, with 7 bases between.

Regarding this clone: A read error may be the cause here, since a much bigger clone is one base away. The J gene is TRBJ1-4, the V gene TRBV25-1, with 7 positions matching TRBD1. With 1 base clipped from V and 0 bases from J, the junction kept 2 bases outside the gene matches. Germline V gene sequence: CDR1 MGHDK, CDR2 SYGVNS. This CDR3 has 16 residues. The CDR3 bases are TGTGCCAGCAGTGAATGGCAGGGGGCAACTAATGAAAAACTGTTTTTT. Protein: CASSEWQGATNEKLFF.

The chain has TRBV9 and TRBJ2-2; TRBD1 agrees at 9 bases. With V trimmed by 3 bases and J by 2 bases, 8 bases remained unmatched. This CDR3 has 17 residues. Germline loops: CDR1 SGDLS, CDR2 YYNGEE. The CDR3 region is CASSARRDRENTGELFF. The CDR3 DNA is TGTGCCAGCAGCGCCCGTAGGGACAGGGAAAACACCGGGGAGCTGTTTTTT.

The chain uses TRBV28 and TRBJ2-1; 7 nucleotides line up with TRBD2. Germline CDR1 reads MDHEN; CDR2 reads SYDVKM. With V trimmed by 5 bases and J by 3 bases, 4 bases remained unmatched. The CDR3 is made up of 14 amino acids. The CDR3 protein is CASSEAGIYNEQFF. The CDR3 DNA is TGTGCCAGCAGTGAAGCGGGAATCTACAATGAGCAGTTCTTC.